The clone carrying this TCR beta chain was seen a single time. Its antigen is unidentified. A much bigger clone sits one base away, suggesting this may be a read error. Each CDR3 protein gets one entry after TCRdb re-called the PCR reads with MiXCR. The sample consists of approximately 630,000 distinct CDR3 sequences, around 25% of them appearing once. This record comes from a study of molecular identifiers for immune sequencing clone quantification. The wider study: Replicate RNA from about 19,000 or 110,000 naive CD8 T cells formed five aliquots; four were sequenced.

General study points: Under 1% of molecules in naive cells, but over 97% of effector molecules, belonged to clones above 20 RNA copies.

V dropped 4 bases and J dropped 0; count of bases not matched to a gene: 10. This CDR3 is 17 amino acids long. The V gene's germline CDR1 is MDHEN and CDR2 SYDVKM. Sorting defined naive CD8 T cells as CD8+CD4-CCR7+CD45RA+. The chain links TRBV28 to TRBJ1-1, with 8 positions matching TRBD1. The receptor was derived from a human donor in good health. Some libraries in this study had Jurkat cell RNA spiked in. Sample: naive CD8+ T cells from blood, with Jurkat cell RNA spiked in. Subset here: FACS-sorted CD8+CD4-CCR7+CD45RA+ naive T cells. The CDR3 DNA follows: TGTGCCAGCAGTTACAGGACAGGGAGCTGGGTGAACACTGAAGCTTTCTTT. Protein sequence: CASSYRTGSWVNTEAFF.